Each of the 32 T cell receptor beta chains below was sequenced from the same sample in a study of cytomegalovirus exposure and HLA in healthy donors. Researchers ran the PCR with 60 Vbeta and 13 Jbeta primers. Here immunoSEQ multiplex PCR was the method, and the copy in TCRdb shows in-frame clones only, minus some. The sample shows around 130,000 clones, approximately 80% of them seen only once. Sequencing used PBMCs. These receptors all come from a woman in her thirties or forties in good health and CMV-seronegative.

The rearrangement joins TRBV27 to TRBJ1-1; 7 bases fit TRBD1. CDR1 is MNHEY and CDR2 is SMNVEV in the germline V gene (reference sequence). The junction had 8 bases not matched to a gene; V was cut back by 4 bases and J by 0 bases. The CDR3 runs to 16 residues. In nucleotides, the CDR3 is TGTGCCAGCAGTTCTACAGGGGTGTCGATGAACACTGAAGCTTTCTTT. Translating gives CASSSTGVSMNTEAFF.

The chain uses TRBV6-6 and TRBJ1-5; tentative D call: TRBD1 (5 bases). This CDR3 is 16 amino acids long. The V and J ends lost 0 bases and 7 bases respectively, with 16 bases between them. CDR1 is MNHNY and CDR2 is SVGAGI in the germline V gene (reference sequence). The CDR3 DNA follows: TGTGCCAGCAGTTACTCAGACAGTACTTTAATCCAGCCCCAGCATTTT. It translates to CASSYSDSTLIQPQHF.

The J gene is TRBJ1-6, the V gene TRBV10-3; D is undetermined. V lost 3 bases and J 9 bases, leaving 6 bases between the germline ends. The CDR3 spans 12 residues. The germline gives CDR1 ENHRY, CDR2 SYGVKD. The CDR3 loop reads CAISDLSSPLHF. The CDR3 DNA reads TGTGCCATCAGTGACCTTAGTTCACCCCTCCACTTT.

The chain is built from TRBV27 and TRBJ1-1, with 9 bases lining up with TRBD1. Germline CDR1 reads MNHEY; CDR2 reads SMNVEV (reference sequence). The CDR3 is 14 amino acids. V was pared by 8 bases and J by 0 bases, with 4 bases of the junction left unmatched. CDR3 region: CASGRTGVNTEAFF. The CDR3 nucleotides read TGTGCCAGCGGGCGGACAGGGGTGAACACTGAAGCTTTCTTT.

The chain is built from TRBV6-5 and TRBJ2-5, with D perhaps TRBD2 (5 bases). The J call may be in error: the DNA end matches TRBJ2-7 better. This CDR3 is 14 amino acids long. Germline V gene lookup returns CDR1 MNHEY and CDR2 SVGAGI. CDR3 in amino acids: CATGSRGAPYEQYF. The CDR3, as DNA: TGTGCCACCGGGTCTCGGGGTGCGCCCTACGAGCAGTACTTC.

The rearrangement joins TRBV4-3 to TRBJ2-6, with 10 bases identical to TRBD1. V was clipped by 4 bases and J by 1 base; unmatched bases: 10. The CDR3 runs 19 residues. Germline CDR1 and CDR2: LGHNA and YSLEER. The CDR3 region is CASSPREPGQGSGANVLTF. The CDR3 DNA reads as TGCGCCAGCAGCCCCAGAGAGCCGGGACAGGGGTCTGGGGCCAACGTCCTGACTTTC.

The genes are TRBV6-6 and TRBJ2-7; no definite D call. This CDR3 contains 16 residues. The V gene's germline CDR1 is MNHNY and CDR2 SVGAGI (reference sequence). The V and J ends lost 2 bases and 0 bases respectively, with 14 bases between them. The CDR3 protein is CASSYKPDLNSYEQYF. In DNA, the CDR3 is TGTGCCAGCAGTTACAAGCCTGACTTAAACTCCTACGAGCAGTACTTC.

About this clone itself: The junction does not match germline at one end; this may be a read error. The chain links TRBV7-7 to TRBJ2-7, with 13 bases that match TRBD2. Germline values: CDR1 SSHAT, CDR2 FNYEAQ (reference sequence). CDR3 length equals 16 residues. CDR3 amino acids: CASSSRLAGGVYEQYF. CDR3 sequence (DNA): TGTGCTAGCAGCTCTCGACTAGCGGGAGGAGTTTACGAGCAGTACTTC.

The chain couples TRBV29-1 to TRBJ1-2, with D maybe TRBD1 (5 bases). Germline-derived CDR1 and CDR2 are SQVTM and ANQGSEA. Trimming stripped 7 bases from V and 7 bases from J, with 22 bases between. The CDR3 runs to 14 residues. Here the CDR3 reads CSAPWGGLAGGYTF. The CDR3 DNA reads as TGCAGCGCCCCTTGGGGGGGGTTAGCGGGTGGCTACACCTTC.

The chain carries TRBV6-6 and TRBJ2-5; 10 bases are a match to TRBD1. With V trimmed by 7 bases and J by 5 bases, 7 bases remained unmatched. CDR1 and CDR2 (germline): MNHNY, SVGAGI (reference sequence). The CDR3 covers 14 residues. The CDR3 is CASNDRGLMETQYF. CDR3 DNA sequence: TGTGCCAGCAACGACAGGGGGCTAATGGAGACCCAGTACTTC.

The rearrangement links TRBV7-9 to TRBJ2-7; 8 positions agree with TRBD1. V was clipped by 4 bases and J by 3 bases; unmatched bases: 5. Germline CDR1 reads SEHNR; CDR2 reads FQNEAQ (reference sequence). The length of the CDR3 is 14 residues. The CDR3, as DNA: TGTGCCAGCAGCTCGGACAGGGTTCTCTACGAGCAGTACTTC. It is translated as CASSSDRVLYEQYF. The full variable domain, completed using reference TRBV7-9 and TRBJ2-7, is DTGVSQNPRHKITKRGQNVTFRCDPISEHNRLYWYRQTLGQGPEFLTYFQNEAQLEKSRLLSDRFSAERPKGSFSTLEIQRTEQGDSAMYLCASSSDRVLYEQYFGPGTRLTVT.

J is TRBJ1-5 and V is TRBV5-1; D uncertain. Germline CDR1 is SGHRS and CDR2 is YFSETQ. The length of the CDR3 is 15 residues. The ends were cut back, 0 bases at V and 4 bases at J, with 11 bases in the middle. The CDR3 spells CASSLGEGGNQPQHF. In nucleotides, the CDR3 is TGCGCCAGCAGCTTGGGGGAGGGAGGGAATCAGCCCCAGCATTTT.

This clone was picked up one time. The V gene is TRBV13, the J gene TRBJ1-5, with D possibly being TRBD1 (5 bases). Trimming took 2 bases from V and 2 from J, leaving 7 bases between them. The CDR3 is 14 amino acids. Germline V CDR1 and CDR2: PRHDT, FYEKMQ (reference sequence). The CDR3 nucleotides are TGTGCCAGCAGCTTAAGGGGTGGCAATCAGCCCCAGCATTTT. Translated: CASSLRGGNQPQHF.

The chain combines TRBV5-1 with TRBJ2-6; no reliable D call. The CDR3 spans 15 residues. The V end was cut by 0 bases, the J end by 4 bases, with 8 bases between. Germline V lookup: CDR1 SGHRS, CDR2 YFSETQ. CDR3 sequence reads: CASSLGGPGANVLTF. DNA for the CDR3: TGCGCCAGCAGCTTGGGTGGCCCAGGGGCCAACGTCCTGACTTTC.

V gene TRBV5-6 combines with J gene TRBJ1-4; 10 bases agree with TRBD1. Germline loops: CDR1 SGHDT, CDR2 YYEEEE. This CDR3 contains 15 residues. After removal of 3 bases from V and 6 bases from J, the junction contained 5 bases not matched to a gene. The CDR3 region has the DNA TGTGCCAGCAGCTGGCGACAGGGGGCGGATGAAAAACTGTTTTTT. Its translation is CASSWRQGADEKLFF.

The chain joins TRBV7-9 to TRBJ1-1, with D perhaps TRBD1 (5 bases). Between the trimmed V and J ends, which lost 5 bases and 3 bases, there was a span of 13 bases. This CDR3 is built from 14 residues. Germline V CDR1 and CDR2: SEHNR, FQNEAQ (reference sequence). CDR3 sequence: CASSLMGPDTEAFF. CDR3 DNA: TGTGCCAGCAGCCTAATGGGGCCTGACACTGAAGCTTTCTTT. The variable domain in full, completed from reference TRBV7-9 and TRBJ1-1, reads DTGVSQNPRHKITKRGQNVTFRCDPISEHNRLYWYRQTLGQGPEFLTYFQNEAQLEKSRLLSDRFSAERPKGSFSTLEIQRTEQGDSAMYLCASSLMGPDTEAFFGQGTRLTVV.

The chain employs TRBV15 and TRBJ2-5, with 9 bases identical to TRBD2. This CDR3 is 14 amino acids long. Germline V gene data show CDR1 as LNHNV and CDR2 as YYDKDF (reference sequence). J lost 13 bases, V lost 0 bases, and 9 bases had no gene match. The CDR3 protein is CATSRDFSGGARYF. CDR3 in DNA: TGTGCCACCAGCAGAGATTTTAGCGGGGGTGCGCGGTACTTC.

This clone has only one observation. The chain employs TRBV5-6 and TRBJ2-3, with 11 positions matching TRBD2. Germline CDR1 and CDR2: SGHDT and YYEEEE. The CDR3 length is 17 residues. Trimming cost V 7 bases and J 3 bases; bases outside gene matches: 13. As DNA, the CDR3 is TGTGCCAGCTCTCGACCCAGGGGACTAGCGGCAACAGATACGCAGTATTTT. The encoded protein is CASSRPRGLAATDTQYF. Using reference TRBV5-6 and TRBJ2-3 for the parts outside the CDR3, the full variable domain is DAGVTQSPTHLIKTRGQQVTLRCSPKSGHDTVSWYQQALGQGPQFIFQYYEEEERQRGNFPDRFSGHQFPNYSSELNVNALLLGDSALYLCASSRPRGLAATDTQYFGPGTRLTVL.

The chain joins TRBV7-2 to TRBJ2-3, with 10 positions matching TRBD2. V dropped 2 bases and J dropped 6; count of bases not matched to a gene: 11. CDR1 SGHTA and CDR2 FQGNSA come from the germline V gene. The CDR3 runs 17 residues. DNA of the CDR3: TGTGCCAGCAGCTTACCGAGGACTAGCGGTCGTGGGGATACGCAGTATTTT. Protein sequence: CASSLPRTSGRGDTQYF. Supplemented by reference TRBV7-2 and TRBJ2-3, the full variable domain reads GAGVSQSPSNKVTEKGKDVELRCDPISGHTALYWYRQSLGQGLEFLIYFQGNSAPDKSGLPSDRFSAERTGGSVSTLTIQRTQQEDSAVYLCASSLPRTSGRGDTQYFGPGTRLTVL.

This clone was detected only a few times. This rearrangement joins TRBV19 to TRBJ1-1; TRBD1 agrees at 10 bases. With V trimmed by 10 bases and J by 4 bases, 12 bases remained unmatched. The CDR3 consists of 15 residues. Germline V CDR1 and CDR2: LNHDA, SQIVND (reference sequence). The DNA of the CDR3 is TGTGCCACAACGGCGACGACAGGGGGCCTCACTGAAGCTTTCTTT. Its protein is CATTATTGGLTEAFF.

Remarks on this clone: Other nucleotide sequences from this sample produce the same CDR3. This chain uses TRBV19 with TRBJ1-4; 10 bases line up with TRBD1. CDR3 length equals 14 residues. Germline CDR1 reads LNHDA; CDR2 reads SQIVND (reference sequence). The V and J ends lost 11 bases and 5 bases, in that order; junction bases with no gene match: 8. The CDR3 protein is CASRRDRGNEKLFF. CDR3 sequence (DNA): TGTGCCTCTAGGAGGGACAGGGGAAATGAAAAACTGTTTTTT.

The genes are TRBV6-5 and TRBJ2-2, with a tentative D call TRBD1 (6 bases). The CDR3 totals 15 residues. Per the germline V gene, CDR1 is MNHEY and CDR2 is SVGAGI. V was pared by 4 bases and J by 6 bases, with 15 bases between. The CDR3 DNA reads TGTGCCAGCAGTTCCCCCTCCAGGGGATCCGGGGAGCTGTTTTTT. Its translation: CASSSPSRGSGELFF.

This rearrangement joins TRBV5-4 to TRBJ2-5, with D perhaps TRBD1 (5 bases). CDR1 is SGHNT and CDR2 is YYREEE in the germline V gene (reference sequence). Trimming removed 1 base at V and 3 bases at J, with 7 bases between. The CDR3 contains 13 residues. In nucleotides, the CDR3 is TGTGCCAGCAGCTTGACAGGCGAAGAGACCCAGTACTTC. The encoded protein is CASSLTGEETQYF.

The genes are TRBV29-1 and TRBJ1-2; D not resolved. Germline CDR1 and CDR2: SQVTM and ANQGSEA. The CDR3 loop spans 13 amino acids. V was clipped by 3 bases and J by 7 bases, with 15 bases between them. The DNA of the CDR3 is TGCAGCGTTGATGGCACAGTGGTGGGTGGCTACACCTTC. This sequence encodes CSVDGTVVGGYTF.

The table lists this clone with a few counts. The J gene is TRBJ2-5, the V gene TRBV4-1; D is possibly TRBD2 (5 bases). Trimming took 3 bases from V and 5 from J, leaving 7 bases between them. The CDR3 loop spans 12 amino acids. The germline V gene has CDR1 MGHRA and CDR2 YSYEKL. Written as DNA, the CDR3 is TGCGCCAGCAGCCACGGGGTGGAGACCCAGTACTTC. Translating it yields CASSHGVETQYF.

The chain joins TRBV2 to TRBJ1-1; 8 bases are a match to TRBD1. The CDR3 extends over 13 amino acids. Germline lookup yields CDR1 SNHLY and CDR2 FYNNEI. J lost 3 bases, V lost 7 bases, and 4 bases had no gene match. CDR3 sequence reads: CASTQGAYTEAFF. Here the CDR3 DNA reads TGTGCCAGCACCCAGGGGGCTTACACTGAAGCTTTCTTT.

V is TRBV7-2 and J is TRBJ2-7; 11 bases align to TRBD1. The junction had 8 bases not matched to a gene; V was cut back by 4 bases and J by 3 bases. Germline CDR1 and CDR2: SGHTA and FQGNSA. This CDR3 region has 16 residues. The CDR3 bases are TGTGCCAGCAGCTCAGGCGGGACAGGGGGAAGCTACGAGCAGTACTTC. Amino acids: CASSSGGTGGSYEQYF. The full variable domain, rest sourced from reference TRBV7-2 and TRBJ2-7, is GAGVSQSPSNKVTEKGKDVELRCDPISGHTALYWYRQSLGQGLEFLIYFQGNSAPDKSGLPSDRFSAERTGGSVSTLTIQRTQQEDSAVYLCASSSGGTGGSYEQYFGPGTRLTVT.

The rearrangement joins TRBV4-3 to TRBJ2-5; 11 bases match TRBD1. The ends lost 0 bases at V and 6 bases at J; junction bases unmatched: 6. The CDR3 covers 16 residues. Germline V gives CDR1 LGHNA, CDR2 YSLEER. This chain's CDR3 is CASSQDTGTGGKTQYF. In DNA, the CDR3 is TGCGCCAGCAGCCAAGATACAGGGACAGGGGGTAAGACCCAGTACTTC.

CDR3 residues: CASSPTLSGVRKAFF. The CDR3 DNA is TGTGCCAGCAGTCCAACCCTTAGCGGGGTGCGGAAAGCTTTCTTT. This chain connects TRBV27 to TRBJ1-1; D is unclear. V dropped 5 bases and J dropped 9 bases, with 22 bases sitting between them. The CDR3 is made up of 15 amino acids. Germline-derived CDR1 and CDR2 are MNHEY and SMNVEV (reference sequence).

CDR3 DNA: TGTGCCAGTAGTGGGGCAGAGCTTAATGAAAAACTGTTTTTT. Translation gives CASSGAELNEKLFF. The genes are TRBV19 and TRBJ1-4; a weak D match, TRBD1 (5 bases). V was trimmed by 5 bases and J by 4 bases, leaving 11 bases between them. Germline V gene lookup returns CDR1 LNHDA and CDR2 SQIVND (reference sequence). The CDR3 length is 14 residues.

This rearrangement joins TRBV28 to TRBJ1-2, with 7 bases fitting TRBD1. J gave up 5 bases and V 4 bases, and 10 bases lay outside the gene matches. Germline assignment: CDR1 MDHEN and CDR2 SYDVKM. The CDR3 covers 15 residues. The CDR3 reads CASSSTGTAYYGYTF. As DNA, the CDR3 is TGTGCCAGCAGTTCCACCGGGACAGCGTATTATGGCTACACCTTC.

This chain uses TRBV29-1 with TRBJ1-1; D perhaps matches TRBD1 (6 bases). Trimming took 6 bases from V and 3 from J, leaving 20 bases between them. CDR3 size: 15 residues. Germline loops: CDR1 SQVTM, CDR2 ANQGSEA. The CDR3: CSVEARGVGDTEAFF. The CDR3 coding sequence is TGCAGCGTGGAGGCCAGGGGTGTGGGCGACACTGAAGCTTTCTTT.